The 30 T cell receptor beta chains in this list originate from one sample, sequenced in a study of T cell repertoires in aging, cancer and after chemotherapy. TRB rearrangements spanning V, D and J were amplified using mixed TRB-A/B primers. Each CDR3 protein gets one entry after TCRdb re-called the multiplex PCR reads with MiXCR. The sample has about 6,000 distinct CDR3 sequences, around 41% seen once. Peripheral blood genomic DNA, not sorted cells or RNA, was the template. The material sequenced was blood. The receptors derive from a human donor in good health.

This chain joins TRBV7-2 and TRBJ1-6; TRBD1 might be the D (6 bases). The CDR3 runs to 20 residues. CDR1 is SGHTA, CDR2 FQGNSA, per germline. With 1 base removed from V and 0 bases from J, the gap between germline ends came to 19 bases. The DNA of the CDR3 is TGTGCCAGCAGCTTAGTCGGTAGTTTCCAGGGGAGCTCCTATAATTCACCCCTCCACTTT. The encoded protein is CASSLVGSFQGSSYNSPLHF.

The chain recombines TRBV12-3 or TRBV12-4 with TRBJ2-5, with D hard to call. Trimming removed 4 bases at V and 4 bases at J, with 13 bases between. The CDR3 contains 14 residues. This CDR3 reads CASSSRSGVETQYF. CDR3 nucleotides: TGTGCCAGCAGTTCGAGGAGTGGGGTAGAGACCCAGTACTTC.

The J gene is TRBJ1-1, the V gene TRBV6-5; D remains ambiguous. Germline assignment: CDR1 MNHEY and CDR2 SVGAGI. V was clipped by 0 bases and J by 10 bases, with 9 bases between them. The CDR3 sequence is 12 residues long. Written as DNA, the CDR3 is TGTGCCAGCAGTTACTCCCCCCGCGCAGCTTTCTTT. This sequence encodes CASSYSPRAAFF.

The chain employs TRBV7-9 and TRBJ2-7; no firm D call. Germline CDR1 is SEHNR and CDR2 is FQNEAQ (reference sequence). The CDR3 loop spans 11 amino acids. In DNA form, the CDR3 reads TGTGCGCAGCCTACCCAAAAAAAGCAGTACTTC. It translates to CAQPTQKKQYF.

This clonotype was detected only once. The gene calls are TRBV6-2 or TRBV6-3 and TRBJ1-2; D remains unclear. Germline CDR1 reads MNHEY; CDR2 reads SVGEGT. CDR3 length: 13 residues. V was cut by 0 bases and J by 2 bases, with 4 bases left in between. The CDR3 loop reads CASSYSDNYGYTF. The CDR3 DNA sequence: TGTGCCAGCAGTTACTCGGACAACTATGGCTACACCTTC.

A few counts support this clonotype. The V gene is TRBV12-3 or TRBV12-4, the J gene TRBJ1-2; 7 nucleotides line up with TRBD1. The junction had 5 bases not matched to a gene; V was cut back by 5 bases and J by 8 bases. The CDR3 runs to 12 residues. CDR3 sequence: CASSGDSVGYTF. The CDR3 DNA follows: TGTGCCAGCAGTGGGGACAGCGTGGGCTACACCTTC.

The J gene is TRBJ2-3, the V gene TRBV6-5; D gene uncertain. CDR3 length: 13 residues. The germline V gene has CDR1 MNHEY and CDR2 SVGAGI. The V end was cut by 7 bases, the J end by 4 bases, with 12 bases between. CDR3 protein: CASTSPPPDTQYF. CDR3 sequence (DNA): TGTGCCAGCACCTCCCCCCCCCCAGATACGCAGTATTTT.

The chain combines TRBV7-2 with TRBJ1-4; no definite D call. V shed 5 bases and J shed 15 bases, with 19 bases lying between them. From germline, CDR1 is SGHTA and CDR2 FQGNSA. The CDR3 covers 13 residues. CDR3 nucleotide sequence: TGTGCCAGCAGCCATGACGAGGGCCATCCCTTGTTTTTT. This encodes CASSHDEGHPLFF.

The rearrangement joins TRBV6-4 to TRBJ2-2; no reliable D call. Looked up from germline, CDR1 is MRHNA and CDR2 is SNTAGT. Trimming removed 4 bases from V and 5 bases from J, with 8 bases in between. CDR3 length: 13 amino acids. The CDR3 DNA reads as TGTGCCAGCAGTGTGGGCAGAACCGGGGAGCTGTTTTTT. Amino acid sequence: CASSVGRTGELFF.

There are a few counts of this clonotype. The chain employs TRBV18 and TRBJ1-4, with D tentatively TRBD1 (5 bases). V shed 0 bases and J shed 8 bases, with 13 bases lying between them. The CDR3 runs to 15 residues. CDR1 is KGHSH and CDR2 is LQKENI in the germline V gene. The CDR3: CASSPPGGLREKLFF. The CDR3, as DNA: TGTGCCAGCTCACCACCGGGGGGTTTGAGAGAAAAACTGTTTTTT.

V is TRBV24-1 and J is TRBJ2-1; 8 positions match TRBD2. The CDR3 runs to 15 residues. Germline V gives CDR1 KGHDR, CDR2 SFDVKD. The ends lost 5 bases at V and 9 bases at J; junction bases unmatched: 11. This CDR3 reads CATSGAVAGRPEQFF. The CDR3, as DNA: TGTGCCACCAGTGGTGCTGTAGCGGGGCGCCCTGAGCAGTTCTTC.

This clonotype was detected a few times. This chain uses TRBV6-2 or TRBV6-3 with TRBJ2-7; D call uncertain. From germline, CDR1 is MNHEY and CDR2 SVGEGT. The CDR3 consists of 15 residues. The germline V and J ends were trimmed by 2 bases and 1 base, with 12 bases remaining between them. The CDR3 DNA follows: TGTGCCAGCAGTTACGACATTACCACGTCCTACGAGCAGTACTTC. Translation: CASSYDITTSYEQYF.

This chain connects TRBV18 to TRBJ2-7, with D unclear. This CDR3 is 16 amino acids long. Trimming pared 3 bases from V and 6 bases from J, leaving 21 bases between. Germline-derived CDR1 and CDR2 are KGHSH and LQKENI. This CDR3 is CASSPNYLTLLSEQYF. CDR3 sequence (DNA): TGTGCCAGCTCACCGAACTATCTTACGCTTTTGAGCGAGCAGTACTTC.

This clonotype is labeled as medium-sized. The J gene is TRBJ2-1, the V gene TRBV27; a possible D gene is TRBD1 (6 bases). The germline V gene encodes CDR1 MNHEY and CDR2 SMNVEV (reference sequence). Between the trimmed V and J ends, which lost 1 base and 9 bases, there was a span of 7 bases. The CDR3 consists of 12 residues. As DNA, the CDR3 is TGTGCCAGCAGTTTATTGGGGGCTGAGCAGTTCTTC. This encodes CASSLLGAEQFF.

This clonotype was counted a few times. The J gene is TRBJ2-1, the V gene TRBV27; the D is unclear. V was trimmed by 4 bases and J by 8 bases, leaving 21 bases between them. Germline CDR1 is MNHEY and CDR2 is SMNVEV (reference sequence). CDR3 length: 16 residues. The CDR3 sequence: CASSSGLNGWYDEQFF. DNA for the CDR3: TGTGCCAGCAGTTCCGGGCTAAACGGTTGGTACGATGAGCAGTTCTTC.

The chain joins TRBV6-1 to TRBJ2-2; TRBD2 agrees at 7 bases. J gave up 2 bases and V 2 bases, and 11 bases lay outside the gene matches. Germline values: CDR1 MNHNS, CDR2 SASEGT. This CDR3 contains 18 residues. The CDR3 DNA sequence: TGTGCCAGCAGTGAAAAAGCGGGTTCGGGACTAAACACCGGGGAGCTGTTTTTT. This gives the protein CASSEKAGSGLNTGELFF.

This clonotype was picked up a small number of times. V usage is TRBV19 and J usage is TRBJ1-5, with D possibly matching TRBD1 (6 bases). The CDR3 covers 18 residues. The ends were cut back, 2 bases at V and 3 bases at J, with 20 bases in the middle. CDR1 and CDR2 from the germline V gene are LNHDA and SQIVND (reference sequence). This CDR3 is CASSILPGYRADNQPQHF. The CDR3 DNA is TGTGCCAGTAGTATATTGCCCGGGTACAGGGCTGACAATCAGCCCCAGCATTTT.

This clonotype appeared a few times. The V call is TRBV18, the J call TRBJ2-1; 7 bases line up with TRBD2. The CDR3 consists of 14 residues. J lost 8 bases, V lost 2 bases, and 6 bases had no gene match. Germline assignment: CDR1 KGHSH and CDR2 LQKENI. The CDR3 nucleotides read TGTGCCAGCTCACCAGACCTGGGGGGGTATGAGCAGTTCTTC. It is translated as CASSPDLGGYEQFF.

This chain's CDR3 is CASSRQAVEAFF. The CDR3 region has the DNA TGTGCCAGCAGCCGACAGGCCGTTGAAGCTTTCTTT. The chain is built from TRBV5-6 and TRBJ1-1, with a possible D match to TRBD1 (6 bases). Germline CDR1 is SGHDT and CDR2 is YYEEEE. The CDR3 has 12 amino acids. The ends were cut back, 4 bases at V and 7 bases at J, with 11 bases in the middle.

This chain links TRBV6-5 with TRBJ2-3; D perhaps matches TRBD2 (5 bases). Trimming removed 0 bases from V and 3 bases from J, with 22 bases in between. CDR3 size: 19 residues. Germline CDR1 reads MNHEY; CDR2 reads SVGAGI. The CDR3 coding sequence is TGTGCCAGCAGTTACTCTATTAGCGACCCTCCCTTGAGGACAGATACGCAGTATTTT. This translates into CASSYSISDPPLRTDTQYF.

To note about this clonotype: Relative to the germline gene, one junction end is altered; a read error may explain this. The chain links TRBV4-2 to TRBJ2-1; TRBD2 agrees at 12 bases. CDR1 and CDR2 (germline): LGHNA, YNFKEQ. This CDR3 is 18 amino acids long. CDR3 sequence: CASSPRLAGELFIETQFF. CDR3 in DNA: TGCGCCAGCAGCCCGCGACTAGCGGGGGAGTTATTTATTGAGACCCAGTTCTTC.

This clonotype was seen a few times. The chain combines TRBV6-5 with TRBJ2-7; 7 nucleotides match TRBD1. This CDR3 has 16 amino acids. After removal of 2 bases from V and 2 bases from J, the junction contained 9 bases not matched to a gene. CDR1 is MNHEY, CDR2 SVGAGI, per germline. The CDR3 loop is CASSYRQGQSTYEQYF. In nucleotides, the CDR3 is TGTGCCAGCAGTTACCGCCAGGGACAGTCCACCTACGAGCAGTACTTC.

The chain uses TRBV7-2 and TRBJ1-2; 8 positions match TRBD1. This CDR3 comprises 20 residues. The V gene's germline CDR1 is SGHTA and CDR2 FQGNSA. Losses at the gene ends were 6 bases for V and 4 bases for J; bases not matched to a gene: 25. The CDR3 sequence: CASSSQGGARAGRSGYGYTF. The DNA for the CDR3 is TGTGCCAGCAGTTCACAGGGGGGGGCCAGGGCCGGTCGAAGTGGCTATGGCTACACCTTC.

The CDR3 sequence: CASQTSVAKNIQYF. The DNA of the CDR3 is TGTGCCAGCCAGACAAGCGTAGCCAAAAACATTCAGTACTTC. The gene calls are TRBV6-5 and TRBJ2-4; D remains unclear. V lost 8 bases, J lost 0 bases, and 11 bases lay in between. This CDR3 has 14 amino acids. From germline, CDR1 is MNHEY and CDR2 SVGAGI.

The chain carries TRBV6-5 and TRBJ1-2; D might be TRBD1 (5 bases). The length of the CDR3 is 14 residues. Germline V gene sequence: CDR1 MNHEY, CDR2 SVGAGI. V was trimmed by 0 bases and J by 8 bases, leaving 13 bases between them. The CDR3 sequence: CASSYSGQGTGYTF. CDR3 nucleotides: TGTGCCAGCAGTTACTCGGGTCAGGGAACGGGCTACACCTTC.

This clonotype was counted once. The chain is built from TRBV6-5 and TRBJ2-1, with 9 bases aligning to TRBD1. The J call may be in error: the DNA end matches TRBJ2-7 better. Per germline, CDR1 MNHEY and CDR2 SVGAGI. This CDR3 has 16 residues. The CDR3 DNA is TGTGCCAGCTCACCACCCGGGACAGGGTTCTACAATGAGCAGTACTTC. Translating gives CASSPPGTGFYNEQYF.

The sample holds a few counts of this clonotype. The CDR3 sequence: CASSAGGSFYNEQFF. The DNA for the CDR3 is TGTGCCAGCAGTGCGGGGGGCTCATTCTACAATGAGCAGTTCTTC. The chain has TRBV12-3 or TRBV12-4 and TRBJ2-1; 8 nucleotides line up with TRBD2. Trimming cost V 5 bases and J 3 bases; bases outside gene matches: 6. The CDR3 is 15 residues long.

By share of the sample, this clonotype is medium-sized. The J gene is TRBJ2-7, the V gene TRBV29-1, with 10 bases identical to TRBD2. The V and J ends lost 3 bases and 7 bases, in that order; junction bases with no gene match: 6. CDR1 and CDR2 from the germline V gene are SQVTM and ANQGSEA. The length of the CDR3 is 13 residues. CDR3 loop: CSVDVAGGPEQYF. CDR3 nucleotides: TGCAGCGTTGATGTAGCGGGGGGACCAGAGCAGTACTTC.

This clonotype was seen a few times. V is TRBV4-2 and J is TRBJ2-5, with a possible D match to TRBD1 (5 bases). Germline V CDR1 and CDR2: LGHNA, YNFKEQ. The V gene lost 4 bases and the J gene lost 5 bases, with 26 bases spanning the gap. The CDR3 contains 18 residues. CDR3: CASSPLTDSQAGLETQYF. CDR3 DNA: TGTGCCAGCAGCCCGCTTACCGACAGCCAAGCTGGCTTGGAGACCCAGTACTTC.

About this clonotype: Relative to the germline gene, one junction end is altered; a read error may explain this. The V and J genes are TRBV6-5 and TRBJ2-3, with D perhaps TRBD1 (6 bases). The CDR3 runs to 12 residues. Germline V gene data show CDR1 as MNHEY and CDR2 as SVGAGI. The CDR3 loop is CATSARGDTQYF. As DNA, the CDR3 is TGTGCCACCAGTGCCAGGGGCGATACGCAGTATTTT.